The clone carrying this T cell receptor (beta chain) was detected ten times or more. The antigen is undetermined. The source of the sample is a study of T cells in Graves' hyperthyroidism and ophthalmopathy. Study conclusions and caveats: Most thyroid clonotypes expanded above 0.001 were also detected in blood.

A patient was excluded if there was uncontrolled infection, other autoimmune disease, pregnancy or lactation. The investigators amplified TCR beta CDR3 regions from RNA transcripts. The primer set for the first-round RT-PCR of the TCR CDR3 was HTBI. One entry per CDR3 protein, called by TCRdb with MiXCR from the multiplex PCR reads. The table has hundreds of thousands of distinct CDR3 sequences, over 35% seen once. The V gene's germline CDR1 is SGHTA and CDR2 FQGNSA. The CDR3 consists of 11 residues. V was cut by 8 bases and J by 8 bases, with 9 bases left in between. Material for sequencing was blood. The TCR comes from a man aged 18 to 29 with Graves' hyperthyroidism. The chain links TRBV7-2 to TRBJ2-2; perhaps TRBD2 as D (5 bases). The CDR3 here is CASQDFGELFF. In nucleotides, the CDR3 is TGTGCCAGCCAGGACTTTGGGGAGCTGTTTTTT.